Below, 27 T cell receptor beta chains from the same sample are listed, as sequenced in a study of identical twins. TCRdb itself ran the 5' RACE reads through MiXCR, one entry per CDR3 protein. The table lists about 690,000 distinct CDR3 sequences, 21% of them singletons. This sample also belongs to another study, concerning T cells expressing NK-cell markers.

Sequenced input: PBMCs. Receptors were obtained from a woman aged 18-29 years in good health.

This clonotype has a handful of counts. The chain couples TRBV4-1 to TRBJ1-3; D unclear. Trimming stripped 2 bases from V and 0 bases from J, with 14 bases between. CDR3 size: 17 residues. Looked up from germline, CDR1 is MGHRA and CDR2 is YSYEKL. CDR3: CASSQLDLVDSGNTIYF. CDR3 sequence (DNA): TGCGCCAGCAGCCAACTTGATCTCGTGGACTCTGGAAACACCATATATTTT.

The V and J genes are TRBV10-3 and TRBJ2-2; D assignment may be TRBD1 or TRBD2 (6 bases each). Germline CDR1 ENHRY, CDR2 SYGVKD. This CDR3 spans 13 amino acids. The ends were cut back, 3 bases at V and 7 bases at J, with 9 bases in the middle. CDR3 in amino acids: CAISDGGGGELFF. The CDR3 DNA follows: TGTGCCATCAGTGACGGGGGCGGCGGGGAGCTGTTTTTT.

V usage is TRBV5-8 and J usage is TRBJ2-3; 11 bases map to TRBD1. This CDR3 has 15 residues. After removal of 3 bases from V and 3 bases from J, the junction contained 3 bases not matched to a gene. Germline CDR1 is SGHTS and CDR2 is YDEGEE. CDR3 sequence reads: CASSWGQGVTDTQYF. CDR3 nucleotide sequence: TGTGCCAGCAGCTGGGGACAGGGGGTAACAGATACGCAGTATTTT.

This clonotype showed up many times. The chain joins TRBV4-2 to TRBJ2-1; a possible D gene is TRBD2 (5 bases). The V end was cut by 2 bases, the J end by 0 bases, with 8 bases between. The CDR3 runs 15 residues. Germline V gives CDR1 LGHNA, CDR2 YNFKEQ. The CDR3 sequence is CASSQTGSSYNEQFF. CDR3 nucleotide sequence: TGTGCCAGCAGCCAAACGGGGAGCTCCTACAATGAGCAGTTCTTC.

The rearrangement joins TRBV5-5 to TRBJ1-6; no firm D call. This CDR3 comprises 14 residues. The germline V gene has CDR1 SGHKS and CDR2 YYEKEE (reference sequence). V was shortened by 1 base and J by 7 bases, with 9 bases between the two germline ends. CDR3 nucleotides: TGTGCCAGCAGCTTGAATGTCGGGAATTCACCCCTCCACTTT. Its protein is CASSLNVGNSPLHF.

The rearrangement uses TRBV15 and TRBJ2-4; 11 positions agree with TRBD2. V trimming: 0 bases; J trimming: 7 bases; junction bases outside the gene matches: 5. The CDR3 length is 16 residues. Germline V gene data show CDR1 as LNHNV and CDR2 as YYDKDF (reference sequence). The CDR3 coding sequence is TGTGCCACCAGCAGAGAACGTAGCGGGGGGGGGAACATTCAGTACTTC. It yields the protein CATSRERSGGGNIQYF.

The chain couples TRBV12-3 or TRBV12-4 to TRBJ1-2; D is possibly TRBD1 (5 bases). With 0 bases removed from V and 4 bases from J, the gap between germline ends came to 12 bases. This CDR3 comprises 15 residues. In DNA form, the CDR3 reads TGTGCCAGCAGTTTAGCGCGTAGGGGTCCCTATGGCTACACCTTC. This encodes CASSLARRGPYGYTF.

This clonotype was counted a few times. The rearrangement links TRBV5-1 to TRBJ2-1; 9 nucleotides match TRBD1. Germline trimming cut 1 base from V and 7 bases from J; bases unmatched to any gene: 6. Looked up from germline, CDR1 is SGHRS and CDR2 is YFSETQ. This CDR3 has 15 amino acids. For the CDR3, the DNA is TGCGCCAGCAGCTTGCAACAGGGGGCATGGAATGAGCAGTTCTTC. This translates into CASSLQQGAWNEQFF.

In its sample, this clonotype was seen a few times. The genes are TRBV20-1 and TRBJ1-2; D not resolved. Germline lookup yields CDR1 DFQATT and CDR2 SNEGSKA (reference sequence). The CDR3 totals 14 residues. Trimming pared 1 base from V and 5 bases from J, leaving 14 bases between. The CDR3 sequence is CSARVPGPIYGYTF. The CDR3 bases are TGCAGTGCTAGAGTGCCGGGCCCAATTTATGGCTACACCTTC.

This clonotype was recorded at least ten times. The DNA is left out, because the CDR3 cannot be placed on it with certainty; the CDR3 is given as TCRdb lists it. The V gene is TRBV12-3 or TRBV12-4, the J gene TRBJ1-2. The CDR3 length is 13 residues, termini included. The CDR3 sequence is CASSSLDKRGYTF.

The V call is TRBV7-2, the J call TRBJ2-7, with a possible D match to TRBD2 (5 bases). The germline V and J ends were trimmed by 3 bases and 2 bases, with 11 bases remaining between them. Germline V gene sequence: CDR1 SGHTA, CDR2 FQGNSA. The CDR3 spans 14 residues. The CDR3 region has the DNA TGTGCCAGCAGCTTGGGCTACGGGGCCTACGAGCAGTACTTC. Its translation: CASSLGYGAYEQYF. The full variable domain, in which reference TRBV7-2 and TRBJ2-7 provide the parts outside the CDR3, is GAGVSQSPSNKVTEKGKDVELRCDPISGHTALYWYRQSLGQGLEFLIYFQGNSAPDKSGLPSDRFSAERTGGSVSTLTIQRTQQEDSAVYLCASSLGYGAYEQYFGPGTRLTVT.

The chain has TRBV4-2 and TRBJ2-3; D remains ambiguous. Germline lookup yields CDR1 LGHNA and CDR2 YNFKEQ. The CDR3 extends over 14 amino acids. The V gene lost 0 bases and the J gene lost 5 bases, with 9 bases spanning the gap. The CDR3 region is CASSQEVARDTQYF. The CDR3 DNA reads TGTGCCAGCAGCCAAGAGGTAGCCAGAGATACGCAGTATTTT.

In this sample, this clonotype turned up a few times. The V call is TRBV5-1, the J call TRBJ2-7, with D tentatively TRBD2 (5 bases). V lost 0 bases, J lost 6 bases, and 16 bases lay in between. This CDR3 spans 15 amino acids. The germline V gene has CDR1 SGHRS and CDR2 YFSETQ. CDR3: CASSLGAGRGSEQYF. CDR3 bases: TGCGCCAGCAGCTTGGGGGCAGGTCGAGGGAGCGAGCAGTACTTC.

This sequence joins TRBV5-1 and TRBJ2-7; D is perhaps TRBD1 or TRBD2 (5 bases each). V lost 3 bases to trimming and J lost 0 bases, with 10 bases between them. Looked up from germline, CDR1 is SGHRS and CDR2 is YFSETQ. The CDR3 spans 14 residues. In nucleotides, the CDR3 is TGCGCCAGCAGCTCATCCGGGGCCTCCTACGAGCAGTACTTC. It yields the protein CASSSSGASYEQYF.

The chain couples TRBV2 to TRBJ2-1; D uncertain. V shed 5 bases and J shed 5 bases, with 7 bases lying between them. This CDR3 region has 12 residues. Looked up from germline, CDR1 is SNHLY and CDR2 is FYNNEI. The CDR3 spells CASSYTDNEQFF. CDR3 coding DNA: TGTGCCAGCAGTTACACCGACAATGAGCAGTTCTTC.

Many counts were recorded for this clonotype. The chain recombines TRBV12-3 or TRBV12-4 with TRBJ2-3, with D uncertain. CDR3 length equals 12 residues. V was cut by 7 bases and J by 0 bases, with 5 bases left in between. CDR3 in DNA: TGTGCCAGCATCTTTAGCACAGATACGCAGTATTTT. It codes for CASIFSTDTQYF.

This rearrangement joins TRBV5-6 to TRBJ2-2, with 9 bases lining up with TRBD2. Germline V CDR1 and CDR2: SGHDT, YYEEEE. V gave up 3 bases and J gave up 3 bases; unmatched junction bases: 6. This CDR3 is 16 amino acids long. CDR3 DNA sequence: TGTGCCAGCAGCTCTAAGACTAGCGGACACACCGGGGAGCTGTTTTTT. Amino acids: CASSSKTSGHTGELFF.

The chain employs TRBV29-1 and TRBJ1-1, with D uncertain. Germline CDR1 SQVTM, CDR2 ANQGSEA. The CDR3 sequence is 12 residues long. V was pared by 5 bases and J by 9 bases, with 16 bases between. CDR3 DNA: TGCAGCGTTAACGGTATGGAGAATAAAGCTTTCTTT. Protein product: CSVNGMENKAFF.

This clonotype was picked up a small number of times. The gene calls are TRBV29-1 and TRBJ2-7, with D unclear. Germline values: CDR1 SQVTM, CDR2 ANQGSEA. The CDR3 contains 13 residues. V lost 1 base to trimming and J lost 0 bases, with 7 bases between them. CDR3 nucleotides: TGCAGCGTTGAAGCGCTGGGCTCCTACGAGCAGTACTTC. Translating gives CSVEALGSYEQYF.

The rearrangement links TRBV12-3 or TRBV12-4 to TRBJ1-5; the D gene is possibly TRBD1 (6 bases). The V gene lost 5 bases and the J gene lost 3 bases, with 14 bases spanning the gap. The CDR3 is 15 amino acids. CDR3 sequence reads: CASSPPRGHNQPQHF. The CDR3 DNA follows: TGTGCCAGCAGTCCCCCCAGGGGCCACAATCAGCCCCAGCATTTT.

This clonotype was seen a single time. A read error may produce the germline difference seen at one junction end. The chain couples TRBV3-1 to TRBJ2-6, with TRBD1 identical over 10 bases. This CDR3 has 19 residues. Germline values: CDR1 LGHDT, CDR2 YNNKEL (reference sequence). The CDR3 loop is CATSRRTGGQDSGANVLTF. CDR3 nucleotide sequence: TGTGCCACCAGCCGCCGGACAGGGGGTCAGGACTCTGGGGCCAACGTCCTGACTTTC.

The chain employs TRBV9 and TRBJ2-1; the D is unclear. CDR3 length: 18 amino acids. Deletions cut 3 bases from V and 2 bases from J, with 21 bases between. CDR1 is SGDLS and CDR2 is YYNGEE in the germline V gene. Written as DNA, the CDR3 is TGTGCCAGCAGCGCCTCGATGGGGTCTATCCGTACCTACAATGAGCAGTTCTTC. Translating it yields CASSASMGSIRTYNEQFF.

The chain is built from TRBV27 and TRBJ1-4, with D tentatively TRBD1 (5 bases). V shed 3 bases and J shed 4 bases, with 9 bases lying between them. The germline CDR1 and CDR2 sequences are MNHEY and SMNVEV (reference sequence). The CDR3 has 14 residues. CDR3 sequence reads: CASSLGRGNEKLFF. In nucleotides, the CDR3 is TGTGCCAGCAGTTTGGGGCGAGGTAATGAAAAACTGTTTTTT.

This clonotype was counted at least ten times. This chain joins TRBV20-1 and TRBJ1-1, with unresolved D. Germline loops: CDR1 DFQATT, CDR2 SNEGSKA (reference sequence). The germline V and J ends were trimmed by 0 bases and 8 bases, with 13 bases remaining between them. There are 13 residues in the CDR3. CDR3 sequence (DNA): TGCAGTGCTAGAGATAAACGTCCAGTAGAAGCTTTCTTT. Amino acids: CSARDKRPVEAFF.

This clonotype was seen more than once but under ten times. The V and J genes are TRBV7-9 and TRBJ2-3; no firm D call. The CDR3 sequence is 14 residues long. Between the trimmed V and J ends, which lost 5 bases and 3 bases, there was a span of 12 bases. Germline CDR1 and CDR2: SEHNR and FQNEAQ (reference sequence). CDR3 coding DNA: TGTGCCAGCAGCCCCCGTGGGGTTACAGATACGCAGTATTTT. Its translation: CASSPRGVTDTQYF.

The V and J genes are TRBV7-9 and TRBJ2-1, with a tentative D call TRBD2 (6 bases). Per germline, CDR1 SEHNR and CDR2 FQNEAQ (reference sequence). Trimming left V 8 bases short and J 3 bases short, with 17 bases between. This CDR3 is 15 amino acids long. The CDR3 loop is CASGFRGSGYNEQFF. CDR3 DNA: TGTGCCAGCGGGTTTCGGGGGAGCGGCTACAATGAGCAGTTCTTC. The variable domain in full, completed from reference TRBV7-9 and TRBJ2-1, reads DTGVSQNPRHKITKRGQNVTFRCDPISEHNRLYWYRQTLGQGPEFLTYFQNEAQLEKSRLLSDRFSAERPKGSFSTLEIQRTEQGDSAMYLCASGFRGSGYNEQFFGPGTRLTVL.

The CDR3 DNA is TGCGCCAGCAGCTTGGGGGACAGGGCCGAGGCCCAGTACTTC. It yields the protein CASSLGDRAEAQYF. The rearrangement links TRBV5-1 to TRBJ2-5, with 9 nucleotides matching TRBD1. The CDR3 has 14 residues. V lost 0 bases to trimming and J lost 9 bases; unmatched junction nucleotides: 6. Germline V CDR1 and CDR2: SGHRS, YFSETQ.